This paragraph covers one TCR beta chain sequence. As yet, its antigen is unknown. The data were taken from a study of CD8 T cells in ankylosing spondylitis. General study results and limits: There was a TCR beta motif, made of 7 or 8 highly homologous variants, that appeared characteristic of ankylosing spondylitis blood.

MiXCR, applied by TCRdb to the 5' RACE reads, yields one record per CDR3 protein. This table holds about 540,000 distinct CDR3 sequences, about 12% found once. The origin of this receptor is a male donor with ankylosing spondylitis. Source material: blood, either unsorted or a sorted T cell fraction (not recorded which).

In nucleotides, the CDR3 is TGTGCCAGCAGTCCCCAATGGGGCCTTCTTTACAATGAGCAGTTCTTC. Translating gives CASSPQWGLLYNEQFF. This chain links TRBV27 with TRBJ2-1, with D maybe TRBD1 (5 bases). Germline V lookup: CDR1 MNHEY, CDR2 SMNVEV (reference sequence). The V end was cut by 5 bases, the J end by 4 bases, with 18 bases between. This CDR3 is built from 16 residues.